Only a few counts were recorded for the clone carrying this T cell receptor (beta chain). After removal of 4 bases from V and 5 bases from J, the junction contained 10 bases not matched to a gene. Germline V gene sequence: CDR1 SGHNT, CDR2 YYREEE (reference sequence). CDR3 length: 18 amino acids. Using immunoSEQ multiplex PCR, the repertoire was profiled, and TCRdb retains in-frame clones only, with some absent. The sample shows over 120,000 clones, nearly 85% of them seen only once. The data belong to a study of blood T cell repertoires in COVID-19. The V gene is TRBV5-4, the J gene TRBJ2-2; 14 bases line up with TRBD2. The origin of this receptor is a human donor in a cohort sampled during active COVID-19. The sequenced sample was peripheral blood. CDR3 in DNA: TGTGCCAGCAGCCCAGGGACTAGCGGGAGTTTGGGTACCGGGGAGCTGTTTTTT. Translation: CASSPGTSGSLGTGELFF.